The 18 T cell receptor beta chains below were found in one sample sequenced in a study of T-cell memory formation after mild COVID-19. One entry per CDR3 protein, called by TCRdb with MiXCR from the 5' RACE reads. The sample yields hundreds of thousands of distinct CDR3 sequences, 15% seen once. What was sequenced was PBMCs or a T cell subset sorted from them (not recorded which). The receptors derive from an adult woman who had mild COVID-19 (a few samples of this study predate the infection). Cell type and time point are not known.

This clonotype was seen only a few times. This rearrangement joins TRBV27 to TRBJ2-6; possibly TRBD1 or TRBD2 for D (5 bases each). V was shortened by 2 bases and J by 0 bases, with 17 bases between the two germline ends. The CDR3 is 19 amino acids. The germline CDR1 and CDR2 sequences are MNHEY and SMNVEV (reference sequence). The CDR3 loop is CASSLRGPRSSSGANVLTF. The CDR3 DNA sequence: TGTGCCAGCAGTTTACGGGGACCCCGATCTAGCTCTGGGGCCAACGTCCTGACTTTC.

The J gene is TRBJ2-1, the V gene TRBV5-1; TRBD2 aligns across 11 bases. CDR1 SGHRS and CDR2 YFSETQ come from the germline V gene. V dropped 3 bases and J dropped 3; count of bases not matched to a gene: 8. This CDR3 has 17 amino acids. The CDR3 loop reads CASSSVGLAAFYNEQFF. The DNA for the CDR3 is TGCGCCAGCAGCTCGGTGGGACTAGCGGCATTCTACAATGAGCAGTTCTTC.

The gene calls are TRBV30 and TRBJ1-2; D unresolved. V was shortened by 0 bases and J by 4 bases, with 15 bases between the two germline ends. This CDR3 has 15 amino acids. Germline values: CDR1 GTSNPN, CDR2 SVGIG (reference sequence). The DNA for the CDR3 is TGTGCCTGGAGTGTCTGGAGAGGCGTTTTCTATGGCTACACCTTC. Its protein product is CAWSVWRGVFYGYTF.

This clonotype has more than one count but fewer than ten. V usage is TRBV12-3 or TRBV12-4 and J usage is TRBJ2-3; D may be TRBD1 (5 bases). The CDR3 runs 14 residues. Trimming left V 3 bases short and J 0 bases short, with 7 bases between. The CDR3 spells CASSLGHSTDTQYF. As DNA, the CDR3 is TGTGCCAGCAGTTTGGGGCATAGCACAGATACGCAGTATTTT.

This clonotype was recorded a few times. V is TRBV4-3 and J is TRBJ2-1; TRBD2 matches 12 bases. The ends lost 1 base at V and 6 bases at J; junction bases unmatched: 4. The CDR3 length is 16 residues. CDR1 is LGHNA, CDR2 YSLEER, per germline. The DNA of the CDR3 is TGCGCCAGCAGCCAAGTCGGACTAGCGGGGACCAATGAGCAGTTCTTC. Translating it yields CASSQVGLAGTNEQFF.

The J gene is TRBJ2-3, the V gene TRBV12-3 or TRBV12-4; D is possibly TRBD2 (6 bases). This CDR3 contains 15 residues. V was clipped by 5 bases and J by 4 bases, with 16 bases between them. This CDR3 is CASSPGRGSPDTQYF. The CDR3 nucleotides are TGTGCCAGCAGTCCCGGTCGGGGGAGTCCAGATACGCAGTATTTT.

This clonotype was detected only a few times. The gene calls are TRBV7-3 and TRBJ2-3, with no clear D. V lost 4 bases and J 4 bases, leaving 15 bases between the germline ends. Germline CDR1 and CDR2: SGHTA and FQGTGA. The CDR3 extends over 15 amino acids. The CDR3 DNA reads TGTGCCAGCAGCTCCCCCGAACTGGGCGCAGATACGCAGTATTTT. Translation gives CASSSPELGADTQYF.

The genes are TRBV2 and TRBJ2-7; 7 bases are a match to TRBD1. Germline V gives CDR1 SNHLY, CDR2 FYNNEI. The junction had 11 bases not matched to a gene; V was cut back by 8 bases and J by 7 bases. The CDR3 has 13 amino acids. The CDR3 protein is CASQSGGSEEQYF. For the CDR3, the DNA is TGTGCCAGCCAATCAGGGGGATCGGAGGAGCAGTACTTC.

There are a few counts of this clonotype. V gene TRBV30 combines with J gene TRBJ1-2; 11 bases match TRBD1. V shed 0 bases, J shed 7 bases, and the junction held 7 bases outside the gene matches. CDR3 length: 15 residues. Per germline, CDR1 GTSNPN and CDR2 SVGIG (reference sequence). CDR3 sequence (DNA): TGTGCCTGGAGTGTTCGGGACAGGGGGTTGGGTGGCTACACCTTC. Its protein product is CAWSVRDRGLGGYTF.

This chain links TRBV7-8 with TRBJ2-1; 7 bases map to TRBD2. The CDR3 spans 18 residues. V shed 0 bases, J shed 2 bases, and the junction held 10 bases outside the gene matches. Germline lookup yields CDR1 SGHVS and CDR2 FQNEAQ. The CDR3 sequence: CASSLARIAAGPYNEQFF. Written as DNA, the CDR3 is TGTGCCAGCAGCTTAGCGAGGATAGCAGCGGGACCCTACAATGAGCAGTTCTTC.

This clonotype was seen more than once but under ten times. V and J are TRBV5-4 and TRBJ2-1; a weak D match, TRBD2 (6 bases). The CDR3 runs to 14 residues. CDR1 SGHNT and CDR2 YYREEE come from the germline V gene (reference sequence). Trimming cost V 4 bases and J 5 bases, with 13 bases left between them. The CDR3 bases are TGTGCCAGCAGCCGGGGAGGCCCGGACAATGAGCAGTTCTTC. It translates to CASSRGGPDNEQFF.

This chain connects TRBV5-1 to TRBJ2-3; 9 positions match TRBD2. The length of the CDR3 is 17 residues. The germline CDR1 and CDR2 sequences are SGHRS and YFSETQ. Losses at the gene ends were 4 bases for V and 2 bases for J; bases not matched to a gene: 11. CDR3 in DNA: TGCGCCAGCAGCGGGGCCTGGCGGGGGGGCATCACAGATACGCAGTATTTT. Amino acids: CASSGAWRGGITDTQYF.

The J gene is TRBJ1-2, the V gene TRBV30; D remains ambiguous. Trimming left V 5 bases short and J 4 bases short, with 17 bases between. The CDR3 is made up of 14 amino acids. Germline V lookup: CDR1 GTSNPN, CDR2 SVGIG (reference sequence). CDR3 bases: TGTGCCTGGCGCCTAAACACAGCCGTCTATGGCTACACCTTC. This translates into CAWRLNTAVYGYTF.

There are a few counts of this clonotype. The rearrangement links TRBV19 to TRBJ2-5; 7 bases match TRBD1. Germline V lookup: CDR1 LNHDA, CDR2 SQIVND (reference sequence). With V trimmed by 5 bases and J by 4 bases, 7 bases remained unmatched. The CDR3 runs to 14 residues. CDR3 in DNA: TGTGCCAGTAGTCCCGGGACAGTTCGAGAGACCCAGTACTTC. Translated: CASSPGTVRETQYF.

V usage is TRBV27 and J usage is TRBJ1-2, with 7 bases matching TRBD1. Trimming at V came to 3 bases and at J to 3 bases, leaving 4 bases not matched to a gene. CDR3 size: 14 residues. Germline CDR1 MNHEY, CDR2 SMNVEV (reference sequence). CDR3: CASSLSRGYYGYTF. CDR3 DNA: TGTGCCAGCAGTTTGTCCAGGGGGTACTATGGCTACACCTTC.

CDR3 DNA sequence: TGTGCCAGCAGTTTCAACAGCTACAATGAGCAGTTCTTC. It yields the protein CASSFNSYNEQFF. The rearrangement uses TRBV12-3 or TRBV12-4 and TRBJ2-1; D is unclear. V lost 3 bases and J lost 3, with 6 bases in between. The length of the CDR3 is 13 residues.

This clonotype was seen a few times. The V call is TRBV20-1, the J call TRBJ2-3; a possible D gene is TRBD1 (6 bases). Trimming took off 2 bases at V and 2 bases at J, with 11 bases between the two ends. Germline loops: CDR1 DFQATT, CDR2 SNEGSKA (reference sequence). This CDR3 has 14 residues. CDR3 region: CSARTLGHTDTQYF. CDR3 DNA: TGCAGTGCTAGAACCCTGGGACACACAGATACGCAGTATTTT.

This clonotype has only a few counts. V is TRBV2 and J is TRBJ1-1; 7 nucleotides line up with TRBD1. The V and J ends lost 1 base and 0 bases, in that order; junction bases with no gene match: 11. From germline, CDR1 is SNHLY and CDR2 FYNNEI. This CDR3 spans 18 amino acids. The CDR3 reads CASSEGQGHLAMNTEAFF. CDR3 sequence (DNA): TGTGCCAGCAGTGAAGGACAGGGCCACCTTGCCATGAACACTGAAGCTTTCTTT.